A selection of T cell receptor beta chains follows, all from one sample in a study of cytomegalovirus exposure and HLA in healthy donors. Libraries were prepared by immunoSEQ multiplex PCR; TCRdb keeps only in-frame clonotypes and omits some of them. This table holds 100,000 to 150,000 clones, 83% found once. The specimen sequenced was PBMCs. These receptors all come from a middle-aged woman in good health and CMV-seropositive. Each CDR3 is given with its conserved first and last residue. A D gene is named only where the DNA matches it firmly. Part of the rows lack a size; the others show once, few, many or a class for expanded clones.

.,.,TRBJ1-1,TRBV5-4,CASSSAGMNTEAFF,TGTGCCAGCAGCTCAGCAGGGATGAACACTGAAGCTTTCTTT
.,.,TRBJ2-3,TRBV11-3,CASSFLAENTDTQYF,TGTGCCAGCAGCTTTTTAGCGGAGAACACAGATACGCAGTATTTT
.,.,TRBJ1-5,TRBV5-6,CASSLGGVNQPQHF,TGTGCCAGCAGCTTAGGGGGAGTCAATCAGCCCCAGCATTTT
few,TRBD1,TRBJ1-5,TRBV2,CATSGQGAFLPQHF,TGTGCCACCTCAGGACAGGGGGCCTTCCTGCCCCAGCATTTT
once,.,TRBJ2-5,TRBV5-8,CASSLALAVQETQYF,TGTGCCAGCAGCTTGGCGTTAGCTGTCCAAGAGACCCAGTACTTC
.,TRBD2,TRBJ2-1,TRBV14,CASSETSGSVEQFF,TGTGCCAGCAGCGAGACTAGCGGGAGCGTTGAGCAGTTCTTC
.,TRBD1,TRBJ2-7,TRBV7-9,CASSSRDRGLNSYEQYF,TGTGCCAGCAGCTCACGGGACAGGGGGCTTAACTCCTACGAGCAGTACTTC
.,.,TRBJ1-2,TRBV4-2,CASSPQRPGNYGYTF,TGTGCCAGCAGCCCCCAGAGACCAGGGAACTATGGCTACACCTTC
.,TRBD1,TRBJ1-2,TRBV9,CASSETGGAGDGYTF,TGTGCCAGCAGCGAAACAGGGGGCGCTGGCGATGGCTACACCTTC
.,TRBD1,TRBJ1-1,TRBV19,CASSWTGNTEAFF,TGTGCCAGTAGTTGGACAGGGAACACTGAAGCTTTCTTT
.,TRBD1,TRBJ2-5,TRBV11-2,CASSLGDRTLQETQYF,TGTGCCAGCAGCTTAGGGGACAGGACTCTTCAAGAGACCCAGTACTTC
.,TRBD1,TRBJ1-3,TRBV4-2,CASSQEGQGGNTIYF,TGTGCCAGCAGCCAAGAGGGACAGGGGGGAAACACCATATATTTT
.,TRBD1,TRBJ2-5,TRBV7-9,CASSPGGRQETQYF,TGTGCCAGCAGCCCAGGGGGCCGGCAAGAGACCCAGTACTTC
.,.,TRBJ1-2,TRBV11-3,CASAARNYGYTF,TGTGCCAGCGCGGCGAGGAACTATGGCTACACCTTC
.,TRBD1,TRBJ1-1,TRBV7-8,CASSSPRDRELNTEAFF,TGTGCCAGCAGCTCCCCCCGGGACAGGGAGTTGAACACTGAAGCTTTCTTT
.,TRBD2,TRBJ2-1,TRBV19,CASSIEGLAGGLLSYNEQFF,TGTGCCAGTAGTATAGAAGGACTAGCGGGAGGCCTCCTCTCCTACAATGAGCAGTTCTTC
.,TRBD1,TRBJ1-2,TRBV11-2,CASSSLQGGTGYGYTF,TGTGCCAGCAGTTCCCTCCAGGGAGGGACAGGGTATGGCTACACCTTC
.,.,TRBJ2-5,TRBV5-1,CASSTTGETQYF,TGCGCCAGCAGCACCACAGGGGAGACCCAGTACTTC
.,TRBD1,TRBJ1-1,TRBV2,CASSAGGLGTEAFF,TGTGCCAGCAGTGCAGGGGGCTTAGGCACTGAAGCTTTCTTT
.,TRBD1,TRBJ2-1,TRBV5-6,CASSLFGQGPSIEQFF,TGTGCCAGCAGCTTGTTCGGACAGGGTCCATCGATTGAGCAGTTCTTC
once,.,TRBJ2-7,TRBV5-3,CARSRMLERYEQYF,TGTGCCAGAAGCCGCATGTTGGAGAGGTACGAGCAGTACTTC
.,.,TRBJ2-2,TRBV5-1,CASSWSRDTGELFF,TGCGCCAGCAGCTGGAGCCGGGACACCGGGGAGCTGTTTTTT
.,TRBD1,TRBJ1-4,TRBV28,CASSLSGQTDEKLFF,TGTGCCAGCAGTTTATCGGGACAGACCGATGAAAAACTGTTTTTT
.,.,TRBJ2-7,TRBV6-5,CASSRKGGSYEQYF,TGTGCCAGCAGCCGTAAAGGGGGATCCTACGAGCAGTACTTC
once,TRBD1,TRBJ2-7,TRBV6-1,CASSESTRTGYSSYEQYF,TGTGCCAGCAGTGAATCTACCCGGACAGGGTATAGCTCCTACGAGCAGTACTTC
.,TRBD2,TRBJ2-7,TRBV6-5,CASKPGLASHEQYF,TGTGCCAGCAAACCGGGACTAGCTTCCCACGAGCAGTACTTC
few,TRBD1,TRBJ2-1,TRBV5-1,CASRPTGTGDYNEQFF,TGCGCCAGCAGACCTACCGGGACAGGGGACTACAATGAGCAGTTCTTC
once,.,TRBJ2-7,TRBV6-5,CASSYTPRAYEQYF,TGTGCCAGCAGTTACACTCCTCGGGCCTACGAGCAGTACTTC
.,TRBD1,TRBJ2-3,TRBV4-1,CASSQEYGTGVSTDTQYF,TGCGCCAGCAGCCAAGAGTACGGGACAGGGGTTAGCACAGATACGCAGTATTTT
once,TRBD2,TRBJ2-5,TRBV30,CAWRGLAGVQETQYF,TGTGCCTGGAGGGGACTAGCGGGAGTTCAAGAGACCCAGTACTTC
.,.,TRBJ2-3,TRBV9,CASSVSGTDTQYF,TGTGCCAGCAGCGTATCTGGCACAGATACGCAGTATTTT
.,TRBD1,TRBJ1-3,TRBV6-5,CASRPPGGSGNTIYF,TGTGCCAGCAGACCCCCAGGGGGCTCTGGAAACACCATATATTTT
.,.,TRBJ2-2,TRBV7-2,CASRFGQAGTGELFF,TGTGCCAGCAGATTTGGACAGGCGGGAACCGGGGAGCTGTTTTTT
.,TRBD1,TRBJ1-1,TRBV27,CASSLATGGSEAFF,TGTGCCAGCAGTTTAGCCACAGGGGGCAGTGAAGCTTTCTTT
.,TRBD1,TRBJ2-3,TRBV6-1,CASSGTDSSTDTQYF,TGTGCCAGCAGCGGGACAGACTCTAGCACAGATACGCAGTATTTT
once,.,TRBJ1-1,TRBV19,CASSIRGSGLGTEAFF,TGTGCCAGTAGTATAAGGGGGTCGGGCTTGGGCACTGAAGCTTTCTTT
.,TRBD1,TRBJ1-4,TRBV7-9,CASSLGTGGAEKLFF,TGTGCCAGCAGCTTGGGGACAGGGGGCGCGGAAAAACTGTTTTTT
.,.,TRBJ2-2,TRBV11-2,CASSLAGRELFF,TGTGCCAGCAGCTTAGCCGGGAGGGAGCTGTTTTTT
once,.,TRBJ2-2,TRBV19,CASTDSQGGTGELFF,TGTGCCAGTACCGACAGCCAAGGGGGCACCGGGGAGCTGTTTTTT
.,.,TRBJ1-6,TRBV10-3,CAIRPGGSSYNSPLHF,TGTGCCATCAGGCCCGGGGGGAGCTCCTATAATTCACCCCTCCACTTT
.,.,TRBJ1-2,TRBV2,CASDLGHRPNYGYTF,TGTGCCAGCGATCTGGGACACCGACCTAACTATGGCTACACCTTC